These 28 T cell receptor beta chains share one sample of origin, sequenced in a study of T cells after yellow fever vaccination. MiXCR was run by TCRdb on the 5' RACE reads, yielding one entry per CDR3 protein. The sample includes 300,000 to 450,000 distinct CDR3 sequences, less than 9.5% of them seen just once. Source: PBMCs, taken roughly 46 days after the first yellow fever vaccination. The receptors were sampled from a man younger than 30 who received the YFV17D yellow fever vaccine.

This clonotype was detected a few times. The chain employs TRBV10-1 and TRBJ2-7; D is undetermined. V was shortened by 6 bases and J by 1 base, with 13 bases between the two germline ends. The CDR3 has 14 residues. Germline values: CDR1 WNHNN, CDR2 SYGVQD (reference sequence). The DNA of the CDR3 is TGCGCCAGCAGCAACCCCGGCCGATCCTACGAGCAGTACTTC. This encodes CASSNPGRSYEQYF.

This clonotype showed up just a few times. The chain combines TRBV5-5 with TRBJ2-1; 11 bases are a match to TRBD1. Trimming removed 3 bases from V and 10 bases from J; junction bases left unmatched: 9. Germline V CDR1 and CDR2: SGHKS, YYEKEE (reference sequence). This CDR3 spans 15 amino acids. CDR3 DNA sequence: TGTGCCAGCAGCTCTCCGGGACAGGGGGGGATCGAGCAGTTCTTC. It translates to CASSSPGQGGIEQFF.

This clonotype has at least ten counts. J is TRBJ2-1 and V is TRBV7-9; TRBD2 agrees at 9 bases. Per the germline V gene, CDR1 is SEHNR and CDR2 is FQNEAQ (reference sequence). The CDR3 runs 16 residues. V lost 0 bases and J lost 6; bases outside the gene matches: 6. This chain's CDR3 is CASSLAGGGALNEQFF. CDR3 DNA: TGTGCCAGCAGCTTAGCTGGCGGGGGGGCCCTCAATGAGCAGTTCTTC.

The chain uses TRBV4-2 and TRBJ1-1; the D gene is possibly TRBD1 (5 bases). CDR3 length equals 12 residues. Trimming cost V 8 bases and J 4 bases, with 11 bases left between them. Germline values: CDR1 LGHNA, CDR2 YNFKEQ. The CDR3 nucleotides are TGTGCCAGCGCAGGGACGAGCACTGAAGCTTTCTTT. Protein: CASAGTSTEAFF.

Note on this clonotype: Relative to the germline gene, one junction end is altered; a read error may explain this. The J gene is TRBJ2-5, the V gene TRBV7-3; 7 bases map to TRBD1. This CDR3 spans 13 amino acids. The germline V gene encodes CDR1 SGHTA and CDR2 FQGTGA. CDR3 loop: CACSPEGAETQYF. The CDR3 nucleotides are TGTGCCTGCAGCCCCGAGGGGGCTGAGACCCAATACTTC.

This clonotype appeared a few times. Here the CDR3 DNA reads TGTGCCAGCGCGGGGACGGAAAATTCACCCCTCCACTTT. It yields the protein CASAGTENSPLHF. The chain is built from TRBV7-3 and TRBJ1-6, with D possibly being TRBD1 (5 bases). V shed 8 bases and J shed 7 bases, with 12 bases lying between them. Germline CDR1 is SGHTA and CDR2 is FQGTGA. There are 13 residues in the CDR3.

This clonotype was observed a handful of times. The CDR3 region is CASSLMSGGADTQYF. For the CDR3, the DNA is TGTGCCAGCAGCTTAATGAGCGGGGGGGCCGATACGCAGTATTTT. The chain joins TRBV7-3 to TRBJ2-3, with 10 nucleotides matching TRBD2. J was trimmed by 6 bases and V by 1 base; bases with no gene match: 4. This CDR3 spans 15 amino acids. From germline, CDR1 is SGHTA and CDR2 FQGTGA.

The chain uses TRBV21-1 and TRBJ2-3; the D call of TRBD1 is as the table states it, not checked on the DNA. TRBV21-1 is a pseudogene. There are 15 residues in the CDR3. CDR3 in amino acids: CASSRPTGGTDTQYF. DNA for the CDR3: TGTGCCAGCAGCAGGCCGACAGGGGGCACAGATACGCAGTATTTT.

The V call is TRBV15, the J call TRBJ2-1, with TRBD2 as a possible D gene (5 bases). CDR1 and CDR2 (germline): LNHNV, YYDKDF (reference sequence). Trimming left V 2 bases short and J 0 bases short, with 14 bases between. CDR3 length: 17 residues. CDR3 region: CATSRPSGLSSYNEQFF. The CDR3 DNA reads as TGTGCCACCAGCAGACCGAGCGGATTGAGCTCCTACAATGAGCAGTTCTTC.

This clonotype was detected a few times. V gene TRBV4-2 combines with J gene TRBJ2-1; 10 nucleotides agree with TRBD2. The length of the CDR3 is 17 residues. V shed 3 bases and J 7 bases; nucleotides not matched to a gene: 12. Germline CDR1 and CDR2: LGHNA and YNFKEQ. The CDR3 loop reads CASSQAPGLAGVNEQFF. CDR3 nucleotides: TGTGCCAGCAGCCAGGCCCCGGGCCTAGCGGGGGTGAATGAGCAGTTCTTC.

The gene calls are TRBV7-9 and TRBJ2-2, with a tentative D call TRBD1 (6 bases). Germline CDR1 reads SEHNR; CDR2 reads FQNEAQ (reference sequence). The CDR3 covers 16 residues. The V and J ends lost 8 bases and 0 bases respectively, with 16 bases between them. Here the CDR3 DNA reads TGTGCCAGCCGAAAGGAAAAGGGGGCGAACACCGGGGAGCTGTTTTTT. Residues: CASRKEKGANTGELFF.

This clonotype was observed a handful of times. This chain links TRBV6-5 with TRBJ1-1; D unclear. CDR1 and CDR2 from the germline V gene are MNHEY and SVGAGI. The germline V and J ends were trimmed by 0 bases and 0 bases, with 8 bases remaining between them. This CDR3 spans 15 amino acids. The CDR3, as DNA: TGTGCCAGCAGTTACTCTCGATACATGAACACTGAAGCTTTCTTT. Translation gives CASSYSRYMNTEAFF.

This clonotype was seen ten or more times. The chain links TRBV3-1 to TRBJ2-1, with 10 positions matching TRBD2. This CDR3 contains 15 residues. J gave up 11 bases and V 0 bases, and 7 bases lay outside the gene matches. Germline V gene sequence: CDR1 LGHDT, CDR2 YNNKEL (reference sequence). The CDR3 DNA sequence: TGTGCCAGCAGCCAAGATCTGTGGACTAGCGGACAGCAGTTCTTC. Encoded protein: CASSQDLWTSGQQFF.

This chain joins TRBV30 and TRBJ2-7; 7 bases are shared with TRBD1. This CDR3 has 14 residues. Trimming cost V 0 bases and J 2 bases; bases outside gene matches: 4. Germline CDR1 GTSNPN, CDR2 SVGIG (reference sequence). Here the CDR3 DNA reads TGTGCCTGGAGTGTAGCAGGGGGAGCCTACGAGCAGTACTTC. It specifies CAWSVAGGAYEQYF.

This clonotype showed up just a few times. The V gene is TRBV20-1, the J gene TRBJ1-5; 7 nucleotides match TRBD1. Unmatched junction bases numbered 5, after V lost 4 bases and J lost 5 bases. CDR1 is DFQATT and CDR2 is SNEGSKA in the germline V gene (reference sequence). CDR3 length equals 13 residues. This CDR3 is CSANRQGDQPQHF. CDR3 bases: TGCAGTGCTAATAGACAGGGAGATCAGCCCCAGCATTTT.

The rearrangement joins TRBV7-6 to TRBJ1-4; 9 nucleotides line up with TRBD1. V dropped 6 bases and J dropped 0; count of bases not matched to a gene: 8. Germline CDR1 and CDR2: SGHVS and FNYEAQ. The CDR3 consists of 17 residues. The CDR3 DNA reads as TGTGCCAGCAGTCGGACAGGGGAGATTGCAACTAATGAAAAACTGTTTTTT. The encoded protein is CASSRTGEIATNEKLFF.

The sample holds a few counts of this clonotype. V gene TRBV6-5 combines with J gene TRBJ2-3; D is tentatively TRBD1 or TRBD2 (5 bases each). The CDR3 covers 15 residues. CDR1 is MNHEY, CDR2 SVGAGI, per germline. V was shortened by 5 bases and J by 3 bases, with 15 bases between the two germline ends. The CDR3 spells CASSTTGRTTDTQYF. The CDR3 DNA reads TGTGCCAGCAGTACTACGGGACGGACGACAGATACGCAGTATTTT.

This clonotype was counted only a few times. This sequence joins TRBV28 and TRBJ2-7; D is uncertain. V was cut by 10 bases and J by 0 bases, with 16 bases left in between. This CDR3 is built from 14 residues. Germline loops: CDR1 MDHEN, CDR2 SYDVKM. The CDR3 loop is CATSRQLSSYEQYV. In nucleotides, the CDR3 is TGTGCCACCTCGAGGCAGTTGAGCTCCTACGAGCAGTACGTC.

In its sample, this clonotype was seen a few times. CDR3 sequence reads: CSARDLKSGGLGEQYF. The DNA of the CDR3 is TGCAGTGCTAGAGATCTAAAATCGGGGGGACTCGGCGAGCAGTACTTC. The gene calls are TRBV20-1 and TRBJ2-7; 7 bases map to TRBD2. The CDR3 runs to 16 residues. V trimming: 0 bases; J trimming: 6 bases; junction bases outside the gene matches: 14. CDR1 and CDR2 (germline): DFQATT, SNEGSKA (reference sequence).

This chain connects TRBV7-2 to TRBJ1-5; D call uncertain. V lost 2 bases, J lost 0 bases, and 8 bases lay in between. In germline, CDR1 is SGHTA, CDR2 FQGNSA. CDR3 size: 15 residues. The CDR3 region is CASSLLGHSNQPQHF. DNA for the CDR3: TGTGCCAGCAGCTTATTGGGTCATAGCAATCAGCCCCAGCATTTT.

This clonotype was picked up a small number of times. V usage is TRBV5-1 and J usage is TRBJ2-1; D unclear. The germline V and J ends were trimmed by 7 bases and 1 base, with 9 bases remaining between them. This CDR3 is 13 amino acids long. CDR1 SGHRS and CDR2 YFSETQ come from the germline V gene. The CDR3 loop is CASGQVSYNEQFF. DNA for the CDR3: TGCGCCAGCGGTCAGGTTTCCTACAATGAGCAGTTCTTC.

This clonotype was recorded at least ten times. The chain employs TRBV7-3 and TRBJ2-2; 7 bases are shared with TRBD2. CDR1 and CDR2 from the germline V gene are SGHTA and FQGTGA. V was pared by 5 bases and J by 2 bases, with 5 bases of the junction left unmatched. The CDR3 spans 15 residues. The CDR3 nucleotides read TGTGCCAGCAGCCCCCCGGGGGGAAACACCGGGGAGCTGTTTTTT. Its protein product is CASSPPGGNTGELFF.

The rearrangement links TRBV5-5 to TRBJ2-1, with D possibly being TRBD1 or TRBD2 (5 bases each). CDR3 length: 16 amino acids. Germline V CDR1 and CDR2: SGHKS, YYEKEE (reference sequence). V lost 0 bases, J lost 7 bases, and 17 bases lay in between. The CDR3: CASSLGRGVLGNEQFF. CDR3 bases: TGTGCCAGCAGCTTGGGTAGGGGAGTTTTAGGGAATGAGCAGTTCTTC. Looking up the rest from reference TRBV5-5 and TRBJ2-1 gives the full variable domain: DAGVTQSPTHLIKTRGQQVTLRCSPISGHKSVSWYQQVLGQGPQFIFQYYEKEERGRGNFPDRFSARQFPNYSSELNVNALLLGDSALYLCASSLGRGVLGNEQFFGPGTRLTVL.

Only a few counts were recorded for this clonotype. V gene TRBV6-2 or TRBV6-3 combines with J gene TRBJ2-7, with D uncertain. Per the germline V gene, CDR1 is MNHEY and CDR2 is SVGEGT. The V end lost 11 bases, the J end lost 9 bases, and 17 bases lay between the germline ends. CDR3 length: 11 amino acids. The CDR3 DNA follows: TGTGCCGTCAAATTTACCCGCGGGCAGTACTTC. This translates into CAVKFTRGQYF.

The chain combines TRBV20-1 with TRBJ1-4; no clear D gene. Germline CDR1 DFQATT, CDR2 SNEGSKA (reference sequence). The CDR3 runs 13 residues. Deletions cut 5 bases from V and 4 bases from J, with 11 bases between. The CDR3 nucleotides read TGCAGTGCTTCAGGAGGGTTTAATGAAAAACTGTTTTTT. Protein: CSASGGFNEKLFF.

Ten or more counts support this clonotype. The chain has TRBV7-2 and TRBJ2-2; the D gene could be TRBD1 or TRBD2 (5 bases each). Germline V gene sequence: CDR1 SGHTA, CDR2 FQGNSA. The CDR3 has 15 residues. Trimming left V 4 bases short and J 5 bases short, with 14 bases between. The CDR3: CASSSPRQRTGELFF. The CDR3 DNA reads as TGTGCCAGCAGCTCCCCCCGACAGCGGACCGGGGAGCTGTTTTTT.

This clonotype was counted a few times. The gene calls are TRBV7-2 and TRBJ2-7; D not resolved. V dropped 2 bases and J dropped 2 bases, with 7 bases sitting between them. Germline lookup yields CDR1 SGHTA and CDR2 FQGNSA. The CDR3 is 13 amino acids. CDR3 residues: CASSLSGAYEQYV. In DNA, the CDR3 is TGTGCCAGCAGCTTATCTGGCGCCTACGAGCAGTACGTC.

The chain uses TRBV15 and TRBJ2-3, with D possibly matching TRBD2 (6 bases). V lost 0 bases, J lost 6 bases, and 16 bases lay in between. This CDR3 region has 16 residues. Germline values: CDR1 LNHNV, CDR2 YYDKDF (reference sequence). Here the CDR3 reads CATSRDRLLATDTQYF. The CDR3 DNA reads as TGTGCCACCAGCAGAGATCGGTTACTAGCCACGGATACGCAGTATTTT.